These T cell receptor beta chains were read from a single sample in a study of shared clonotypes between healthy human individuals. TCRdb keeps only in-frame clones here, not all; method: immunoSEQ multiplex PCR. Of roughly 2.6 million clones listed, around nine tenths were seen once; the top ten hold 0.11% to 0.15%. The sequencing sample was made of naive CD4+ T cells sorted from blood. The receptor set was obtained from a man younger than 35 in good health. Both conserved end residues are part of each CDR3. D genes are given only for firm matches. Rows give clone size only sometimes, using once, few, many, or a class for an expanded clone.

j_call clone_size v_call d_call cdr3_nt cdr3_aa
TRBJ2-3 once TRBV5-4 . TGTGCCAGCAGCTTGCGGATAGCGGAAAGCACAGATACGCAGTATTTT CASSLRIAESTDTQYF
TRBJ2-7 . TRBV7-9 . TGTGCCAGCAGCCCAATAACAGGACAGAAGGGCGCCTACGAGCAGTACTTC CASSPITGQKGAYEQYF
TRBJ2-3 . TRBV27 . TGTGCCAGCAGTTTCCTCGACCAAACGTTGAGGACAGATACGCAGTATTTT CASSFLDQTLRTDTQYF
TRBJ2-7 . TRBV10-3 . TGTGCCATCAGTGACGGGTACGAGCAGTACTTC CAISDGYEQYF
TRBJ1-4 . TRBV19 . TGTGCCAGTAGTATGGTGCTGGAAAAACTGTTTTTT CASSMVLEKLFF
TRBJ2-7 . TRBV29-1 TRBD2 TGCAGCGTGACTAGCGGAGCTACTTACGAGCAGTACTTC CSVTSGATYEQYF
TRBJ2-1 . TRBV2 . TGTGCCAGCAGTGAAGCGCTGGCCCTAGAAAGGGGGCAGTTCTTC CASSEALALERGQFF
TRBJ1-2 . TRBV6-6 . TGTGCCAGCAGTTACTCCTGGGAGGGCTACACCTTC CASSYSWEGYTF
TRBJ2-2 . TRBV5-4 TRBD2 TGTGCCAGCAGCTTGGACTGGGAGGGCGGGGAGCTGTTTTTT CASSLDWEGGELFF
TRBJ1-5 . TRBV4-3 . TGCGCCAGCAGCCAAGATCGAGGAACAGATCCCCAGCATTTT CASSQDRGTDPQHF
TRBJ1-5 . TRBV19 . TGTGCCAGTAGTATGACCACCGACAGTCGAAACAATCAGCCCCAGCATTTT CASSMTTDSRNNQPQHF
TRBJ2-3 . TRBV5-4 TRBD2 TGTGCCAGCAGCTCGGCTAGCTCCGTGCGGGAGGGCCTCGATACGCAGTATTTT CASSSASSVREGLDTQYF
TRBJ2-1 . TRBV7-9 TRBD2 TGTGCCAGCAGTTCAATAGCGGGAAGCTCCTACAATGAGCAGTTCTTC CASSSIAGSSYNEQFF
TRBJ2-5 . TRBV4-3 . TGCGCCAGCAGCCAAGGCAGGGGTGAGACCCAGTACTTC CASSQGRGETQYF
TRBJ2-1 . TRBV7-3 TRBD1 TGTGCCAGCAGCCCTGACAGGGGTAATGAGCAGTTCTTC CASSPDRGNEQFF
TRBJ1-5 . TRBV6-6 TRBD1 TGTGCCAGCACCTCGGGACAGTTGAATCAGCCCCAGCATTTT CASTSGQLNQPQHF
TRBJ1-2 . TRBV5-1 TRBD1 TGCGCCAGCAGCTTGGTAGGGGGCGCTGAGAACTATGGCTACACCTTC CASSLVGGAENYGYTF
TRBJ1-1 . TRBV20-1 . TGCAGTGCCCCTTCTTTGGCTGAAGCTTTCTTT CSAPSLAEAFF
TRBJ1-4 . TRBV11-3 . TGTGCCAGCAGCTTAGGTGGCAGGGGAGATGAAAAACTGTTTTTT CASSLGGRGDEKLFF
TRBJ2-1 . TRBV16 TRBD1 TGTGCCAGCAGCCAGTTCGACAGGGGCCCTTACAATGAGCAGTTCTTC CASSQFDRGPYNEQFF
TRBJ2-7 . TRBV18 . TGTGCCAGCTCACCGGGGGCGACAGGGAGGAGGATTCACGAGCAGTACTTC CASSPGATGRRIHEQYF
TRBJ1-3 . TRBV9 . TGTGCCAGCAGCGTAGTTGGGGACCGATACTCTGGAAACACCATATATTTT CASSVVGDRYSGNTIYF
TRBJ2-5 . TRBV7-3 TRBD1 TGTGCCAGCAGCTCGCAGGGGGCAGGGGAGACCCAGTACTTC CASSSQGAGETQYF
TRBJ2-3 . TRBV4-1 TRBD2 TGCGCCAGCAGCCAAGATAGCGGGGCGACCACAGATACGCAGTATTTT CASSQDSGATTDTQYF
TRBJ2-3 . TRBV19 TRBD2 TGTGCCAGTAGTAGGGGACTAGCGGGGGGCACAGATACGCAGTATTTT CASSRGLAGGTDTQYF
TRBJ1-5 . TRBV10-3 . TGTGCCATCAGTGAGGGAGCACAGGGAGGAAGGCAGCCCCAGCATTTT CAISEGAQGGRQPQHF
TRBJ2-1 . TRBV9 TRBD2 TGTGCCAGCAGCCCCGGACTAGCGGGAGTCCGGGGCAATGAGCAGTTCTTC CASSPGLAGVRGNEQFF
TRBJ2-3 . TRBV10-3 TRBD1 TGTGCCATCACCCCGGGACAGGGCACAGATACGCAGTATTTT CAITPGQGTDTQYF
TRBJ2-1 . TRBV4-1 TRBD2 TGCGCCAGCAGCCAGCGATCGGGACTAGCAGACTACAATGAGCAGTTCTTC CASSQRSGLADYNEQFF
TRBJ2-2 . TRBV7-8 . TGTGCCAGCAGGCCATGGGGCGCGCAGGACACCGGGGAGCTGTTTTTT CASRPWGAQDTGELFF